Following are 10 T cell receptor beta chains from one sample sequenced in a study of cytomegalovirus exposure and HLA in healthy donors. Both 60 Vbeta primers and 13 Jbeta primers went into the PCR. Produced via immunoSEQ multiplex PCR; TCRdb's table is partial and in-frame only. This table holds fewer than 200,000 clones, over 75% found once. Sequenced: PBMCs. The origin of the receptors is a man in his 60s in good health and CMV-seronegative.

The rearrangement joins TRBV1 to TRBJ1-2; the DNA was not used to check the table's D call, TRBD1. TRBV1 is flagged as a pseudogene. CDR3 size: 16 residues. The CDR3 region is CTSSQDRKGAIFGYTF. For the CDR3, the DNA is TGCACCAGCAGCCAAGATCGGAAGGGGGCCATCTTTGGCTACACCTTC.

In this sample, this clone turned up a few times. V usage is TRBV14 and J usage is TRBJ1-3; D gene ambiguous. Germline V lookup: CDR1 SGHDN, CDR2 FVKESK. Trimming removed 0 bases at V and 0 bases at J, with 9 bases between. The CDR3 is made up of 16 amino acids. Here the CDR3 DNA reads TGTGCCAGCAGCCAAGATAAGCGATCCTCTGGAAACACCATATATTTT. Its protein product is CASSQDKRSSGNTIYF. The whole variable domain, filled in from reference TRBV14 and TRBJ1-3, reads EAGVTQFPSHSVIEKGQTVTLRCDPISGHDNLYWYRRVMGKEIKFLLHFVKESKQDESGMPNNRFLAERTGGTYSTLKVQPAELEDSGVYFCASSQDKRSSGNTIYFGEGSWLTVV.

The V and J genes are TRBV19 and TRBJ1-2; perhaps TRBD1 as D (5 bases). V was shortened by 11 bases and J by 6 bases, with 19 bases between the two germline ends. Germline CDR1 reads LNHDA; CDR2 reads SQIVND (reference sequence). The CDR3 has 13 residues. The DNA of the CDR3 is TGTGCCCTAATGGGACCCGGGGGGAATGGCTACACCTTC. The encoded protein is CALMGPGGNGYTF.

V and J are TRBV18 and TRBJ1-4; 7 bases align to TRBD1. Unmatched junction bases numbered 8, after V lost 8 bases and J lost 8 bases. The CDR3 is made up of 13 amino acids. The germline CDR1 and CDR2 sequences are KGHSH and LQKENI. The CDR3 sequence: CASRRQGGEKLFF. The DNA for the CDR3 is TGTGCCAGCAGGCGACAGGGTGGGGAAAAACTGTTTTTT.

The table lists this clone with a few counts. The chain employs TRBV28 and TRBJ2-1, with 16 bases aligning to TRBD2. Losses at the gene ends were 4 bases for V and 13 bases for J; bases not matched to a gene: 13. The CDR3 length is 17 residues. From germline, CDR1 is MDHEN and CDR2 SYDVKM. The CDR3 loop is CASSSPPGLAGGPFQFF. The CDR3 DNA reads as TGTGCCAGCAGTTCCCCACCGGGACTAGCGGGAGGGCCTTTCCAGTTCTTC.

In nucleotides, the CDR3 is TGTGCCAGCAGCGGTAGCGGGAGCACAGATACGCAGTATTTT. Amino acids: CASSGSGSTDTQYF. This chain connects TRBV9 to TRBJ2-3; 7 bases map to TRBD2. The CDR3 covers 14 residues. Germline V lookup: CDR1 SGDLS, CDR2 YYNGEE. Trimming removed 3 bases from V and 0 bases from J; junction bases left unmatched: 1.

J is TRBJ2-5 and V is TRBV7-9, with 10 bases matching TRBD2. The V and J ends lost 5 bases and 3 bases, in that order; junction bases with no gene match: 3. Germline V gene lookup returns CDR1 SEHNR and CDR2 FQNEAQ (reference sequence). The CDR3 length is 14 residues. The CDR3 region has the DNA TGTGCCAGCAGCCCTAGCGGGGGCAAAGAGACCCAGTACTTC. Its translation is CASSPSGGKETQYF. Full variable domain (remainder filled in from reference TRBV7-9 and TRBJ2-5): DTGVSQNPRHKITKRGQNVTFRCDPISEHNRLYWYRQTLGQGPEFLTYFQNEAQLEKSRLLSDRFSAERPKGSFSTLEIQRTEQGDSAMYLCASSPSGGKETQYFGPGTRLLVL.

V and J are TRBV5-1 and TRBJ1-2; TRBD1 aligns across 7 bases. The germline gives CDR1 SGHRS, CDR2 YFSETQ. Trimming removed 4 bases from V and 7 bases from J; junction bases left unmatched: 7. There are 13 residues in the CDR3. The CDR3, as DNA: TGCGCCAGCAGCGCCACAGGGGTTCCTGGCTACACCTTC. Its protein product is CASSATGVPGYTF.

CDR3 amino acids: CASKDRSNYGYTF. Written as DNA, the CDR3 is TGTGCCAGTAAGGACAGGTCTAACTATGGCTACACCTTC. The chain has TRBV19 and TRBJ1-2; 7 bases are a match to TRBD1. CDR3 length: 13 residues. Germline V gives CDR1 LNHDA, CDR2 SQIVND (reference sequence). V trimming: 7 bases; J trimming: 0 bases; junction bases outside the gene matches: 2.

The rearrangement uses TRBV5-4 and TRBJ2-7; D perhaps matches TRBD1 (5 bases). CDR1 is SGHNT, CDR2 YYREEE, per germline (reference sequence). The germline V and J ends were trimmed by 2 bases and 5 bases, with 11 bases remaining between them. The CDR3 covers 13 residues. For the CDR3, the DNA is TGTGCCAGCAGCTTTCAGGGTCGGCACGAGCAGTACTTC. Protein sequence: CASSFQGRHEQYF.